The rows below give T cell receptor beta chains drawn from one sample of a study of cytomegalovirus exposure and HLA in healthy donors. Profiled with immunoSEQ multiplex PCR; TCRdb holds only in-frame clones, not every one. There are more than 85,000 clones in the sample; around 86% occur only once, and about 2% lies in the top ten. The sample was PBMCs. These receptors all stem from a woman aged 25 to 39 in good health and CMV-seronegative. Each CDR3 is given with its conserved first and last residue. The D gene is left open where the match is weak. Where a row states a size, it is once, few, many or the class of an expanded clone; other rows omit it.

J gene | clone size | D gene | V gene | CDR3 DNA | CDR3 protein
TRBJ1-2 | many | TRBD1 | TRBV7-9 | TGTGCCAGCAGCTGGACAGGGGAGTATGGCTACACCTTC | CASSWTGEYGYTF
TRBJ2-3 | once | TRBD1 | TRBV5-4 | TGTGCCAGCAGCTTAGTTGGGACAGGGGTCGCAGATACGCAGTATTTT | CASSLVGTGVADTQYF
TRBJ1-2 | - | TRBD1 | TRBV9 | TGTGCCAGCAGCTCCCCCACAAGGGGACAGGTCCCGAGTACGTATGGCTACACCTTC | CASSSPTRGQVPSTYGYTF
TRBJ2-7 | few | TRBD1 | TRBV6-5 | TGTGCCAGCAGTTACGGCACAGGGGGCGACGAGCAGTACTTC | CASSYGTGGDEQYF
TRBJ1-2 | - | - | TRBV28 | TGTGCCAGCAGTCGCCCCGACAGCGCGTACACCTTC | CASSRPDSAYTF
TRBJ2-5 | few | - | TRBV2 | TGTGCCAGCAGCGGACAGCAAGAGACCCAGTACTTC | CASSGQQETQYF
TRBJ1-2 | - | - | TRBV5-4 | TGTGCCAGCAGCTTGGATCGGGAACCCTATCATGGCTACACCTTC | CASSLDREPYHGYTF
TRBJ2-1 | few | - | TRBV15 | TGTGCCACCAGCAGAGAGGACAGCTCCTACAATGAGCAGTTCTTC | CATSREDSSYNEQFF
TRBJ1-5 | few | - | TRBV7-6 | TGTGCCGTCGAGGACGGGGGGGCGGAGTATAGCAATCAGCCCCAGCATTTT | CAVEDGGAEYSNQPQHF
TRBJ1-6 | - | TRBD1 | TRBV7-9 | TGTGCCAGCAGCGGAAGCACAGGGGTAGGATCACCCCTCCACTTT | CASSGSTGVGSPLHF
TRBJ2-1 | - | - | TRBV5-1 | TGCGCCAGCAGCTTGGGGGCAGCCTACAATGAGCAGTTCTTC | CASSLGAAYNEQFF
TRBJ2-1 | - | TRBD2 | TRBV7-9 | TGTTCCAGCAGCTTGGCCGGACTAGCAGATGAGCAGTTCTTC | CSSSLAGLADEQFF
TRBJ2-1 | - | TRBD2 | TRBV4-1 | TGCGCCAGCAGCCAAGGACCGGGGGACTATTCCTACAATGAGCAGTTCTTC | CASSQGPGDYSYNEQFF
TRBJ1-3 | once | - | TRBV11-2 | TGTGCCAGCAGCTTAGGTCTAAACACCATATATTTT | CASSLGLNTIYF
TRBJ1-2 | - | - | TRBV7-3 | TGTGCCAGCAGCCCGACAGCAGGGGATTATGGCTACACCTTC | CASSPTAGDYGYTF
TRBJ1-2 | - | TRBD1 | TRBV5-4 | TGTGCCAGCAGCTTGAGACAGGGAGACTATGGCTACACCTTC | CASSLRQGDYGYTF
TRBJ2-1 | - | TRBD2 | TRBV2 | TGTGCCAGCAGTGAAGAGGGCGGGAGGATCGATGAGCAGTTCTTC | CASSEEGGRIDEQFF
TRBJ2-3 | - | TRBD2 | TRBV19 | TGTGCCAGTAGCCTTAGCGGGGACACAGATACGCAGTATTTT | CASSLSGDTDTQYF
TRBJ1-2 | few | - | TRBV28 | TGTGCCAGCACCGCTGGACAGCCTGTCCGGGGCTACACCTTC | CASTAGQPVRGYTF
TRBJ2-1 | - | - | TRBV11-1 | TGTGCCAGCGGTCCGCTAAGGGGAACCTACAATGAGCAGTTCTTC | CASGPLRGTYNEQFF
TRBJ2-3 | - | TRBD2 | TRBV14 | TGTGCCAGCAGCCAAGATCAGAGCGGGACGTGGTATTTT | CASSQDQSGTWYF
TRBJ1-5 | - | - | TRBV7-7 | TGTGCTAGCAGCTCAGGTACGTCCAAACAGCCCCAGCATTTT | CASSSGTSKQPQHF
TRBJ2-7 | - | - | TRBV28 | TGTGCCAGCAGCCCTCTGAGGTGGCAAGAGCAGTACTTC | CASSPLRWQEQYF
TRBJ1-2 | - | - | TRBV30 | TGTGCCTGGAGTCTACTTATTAGGGACAACTACACCTTC | CAWSLLIRDNYTF
TRBJ1-1 | few | - | TRBV6-5 | TGTGCCAGCATGAGAGGCCGGCTTATGAACACTGAAGCTTTCTTT | CASMRGRLMNTEAFF
TRBJ2-3 | - | TRBD2 | TRBV30 | TGTGCCTGGAGTGTACTAGCGGGGTACACAGATACGCAGTATTTT | CAWSVLAGYTDTQYF
TRBJ2-5 | once | - | TRBV5-1 | TGCGCCAGCAGCCGTGGACAGATTCAAGAGACCCAGTACTTC | CASSRGQIQETQYF
TRBJ2-1 | - | - | TRBV7-8 | TGTGCCAGCAGCTTAATCCGGGGAATGGGTGGGAATGAGCAGTTCTTC | CASSLIRGMGGNEQFF
TRBJ2-3 | - | TRBD2 | TRBV5-1 | TGCGCCAGCAGCTTGGGACTAGCGTGGACATCAGATACGCAGTATTTT | CASSLGLAWTSDTQYF
TRBJ2-6 | - | TRBD1 | TRBV5-5 | TGTGCCAGCAGCTTAGGACAGGGTGTGGCCAACGTCCTGACTTTC | CASSLGQGVANVLTF
TRBJ1-5 | - | - | TRBV27 | TGTGCCAGCAGTTTTGTAACACCCGGGGGTCAGCCCCAGCATTTT | CASSFVTPGGQPQHF
TRBJ2-1 | - | TRBD1 | TRBV11-2 | TGTGCCAGCACCCCGTCGGGACAGAACAATGAGCAGTTCTTC | CASTPSGQNNEQFF
TRBJ2-4 | - | - | TRBV7-8 | TGTGCCAGCAGCCCCGGTCCCACGGCGGACATTCAGTACTTC | CASSPGPTADIQYF
TRBJ2-2 | - | TRBD1 | TRBV28 | TGTGCCAGCAGTTCAGGGGGCAGCGCGAACACCGGGGAGCTGTTTTTT | CASSSGGSANTGELFF
TRBJ2-3 | - | - | TRBV4-2 | TGTGCCAGCAGCCAAGCTGCCTATGGGGAGGCGGATACGCAGTATTTT | CASSQAAYGEADTQYF
TRBJ2-3 | - | - | TRBV5-1 | TGCGCCAGCAGCACATCTACAGGGACAGATACGCAGTATTTT | CASSTSTGTDTQYF
TRBJ2-5 | - | - | TRBV7-9 | TGTTCCAGCAGCTTAGCCCATCAAGAGACCCAGTACTTC | CSSSLAHQETQYF
TRBJ2-1 | few | - | TRBV30 | TGTGCCTGGAGCAGGGGGGATAGCTTAAATGAGCAGTTCTTC | CAWSRGDSLNEQFF
TRBJ2-1 | few | TRBD2 | TRBV7-9 | TGTTCCAGCAGCTTTACGGCGGGAGGGAGCTCCTACAATGAGCAGTTCTTC | CSSSFTAGGSSYNEQFF
TRBJ2-2 | - | - | TRBV28 | TGTGCCAGCATCGATGGCAGTAACACCGGGGAGCTGTTTTTT | CASIDGSNTGELFF
TRBJ1-2 | - | TRBD1 | TRBV19 | TGTGCCAGTAGTACTACAGGGGGCGGGAACTATGGCTACACCTTC | CASSTTGGGNYGYTF
TRBJ2-1 | - | - | TRBV5-1 | TGCGCCAGCAGCTTGCAAGGACTTAACAATGAGCAGTTCTTC | CASSLQGLNNEQFF
TRBJ1-2 | few | TRBD1 | TRBV5-1 | TGCGCCAGCAGCTCTCTCGGGACAGGGGGCGGAAGCTACACCTTC | CASSSLGTGGGSYTF
TRBJ1-3 | - | - | TRBV7-8 | TGTGCCAGCAGCTTATTAGCCAGAGGATTAGACACCATATATTTT | CASSLLARGLDTIYF
TRBJ2-2 | - | - | TRBV6-1 | TGTGCCAGCACGTCCGAGGGAGCTGCAAACGGGGAGCTGTTTTTT | CASTSEGAANGELFF
TRBJ2-3 | - | - | TRBV18 | TGTGCCAGCTCACCTACGCGGTCTAGCACAGATACGCAGTATTTT | CASSPTRSSTDTQYF
TRBJ2-2 | once | - | TRBV18 | TGTGCCAGCTCACCACCGTTCTCGGAGCTGTTTTTT | CASSPPFSELFF
TRBJ2-1 | - | - | TRBV4-2 | TGTGCCAGCAGCCAAGGTGTAAACAGCTTTGGGAATGAGCAGTTCTTC | CASSQGVNSFGNEQFF
TRBJ1-2 | - | - | TRBV11-2 | TGTGCCAGCAGCTTAAGCAGGGTATCCTATGGCTACACCTTC | CASSLSRVSYGYTF
TRBJ2-1 | - | TRBD2 | TRBV4-3 | TGCGCCAGCAGCCACACGACAGGAGTAGCGGGAGAGATCGATGAGCAGTTCTTC | CASSHTTGVAGEIDEQFF
TRBJ1-5 | - | - | TRBV19 | TGTGCCAGTACCCCCAGGGGTGATCAGCCCCAGCATTTT | CASTPRGDQPQHF
TRBJ1-2 | - | TRBD1 | TRBV7-2 | TGTGCCAGCAGCCAGGGGACAGGGAGGCTACGTGGCTACACCTTC | CASSQGTGRLRGYTF
TRBJ2-2 | - | - | TRBV2 | TGTGCCAGCGTCCCAAGCGGAGCGAACACCGGGGAGCTGTTTTTT | CASVPSGANTGELFF
TRBJ2-3 | - | TRBD2 | TRBV7-3 | TGTGCCAGCAGTTTTAATAGCGGGATGAGCACAGATACGCAGTATTTT | CASSFNSGMSTDTQYF
TRBJ2-4 | once | - | TRBV11-1 | TGTGCCAGCAGCTTAGCCGACAGGAGTCTAGCCAAAAACATTCAGTACTTC | CASSLADRSLAKNIQYF